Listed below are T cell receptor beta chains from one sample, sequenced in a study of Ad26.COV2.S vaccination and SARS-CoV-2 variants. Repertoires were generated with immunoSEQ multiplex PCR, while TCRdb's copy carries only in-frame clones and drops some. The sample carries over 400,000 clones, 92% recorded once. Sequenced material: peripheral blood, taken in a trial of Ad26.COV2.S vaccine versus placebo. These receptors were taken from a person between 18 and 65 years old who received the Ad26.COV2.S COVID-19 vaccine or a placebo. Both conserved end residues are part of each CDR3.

CATSRGGRKMNTEAFF TRBV15
CASSLPTSIAYEQYF TRBV11-2
CASSQSLVAPQHF TRBV4-1
CASSLGQILPYEQYF TRBV7-9
CASSQDVTSGGYNEQFF TRBV4-1
CASSFLITKGTEAFF TRBV11-2
CASSLREASSYNEQFF TRBV7-8
CSANGPNENF TRBV20-1
CASSLYGNRGHEKLFF TRBV5-4
CASLSGVAGNTIYF TRBV28
CASSLHGGAGGQPQHF TRBV28
CASSANQGASLEAFF TRBV5-1
CASSLEGGHEQFF TRBV27
CASTYTGGATDTQYF TRBV10-2
CASRTGRVITGYTF TRBV9
CASSYRSYNSPLHF TRBV5-6
CAWRFLAGGPDTQYF TRBV30